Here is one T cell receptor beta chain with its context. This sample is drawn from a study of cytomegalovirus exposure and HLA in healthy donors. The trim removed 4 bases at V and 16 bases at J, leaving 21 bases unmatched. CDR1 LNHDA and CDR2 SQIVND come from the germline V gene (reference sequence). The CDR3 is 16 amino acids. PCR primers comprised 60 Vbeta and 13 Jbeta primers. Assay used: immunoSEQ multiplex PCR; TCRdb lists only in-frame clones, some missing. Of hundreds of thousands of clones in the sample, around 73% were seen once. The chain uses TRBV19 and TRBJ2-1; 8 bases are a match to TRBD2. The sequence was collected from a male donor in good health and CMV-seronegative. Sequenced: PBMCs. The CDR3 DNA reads TGTGCCAGTAGTACTCCCGACTACCCGGGAGGGCCCAGGACCTTCTTC. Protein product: CASSTPDYPGGPRTFF. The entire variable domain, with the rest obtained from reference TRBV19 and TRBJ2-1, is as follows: DGGITQSPKYLFRKEGQNVTLSCEQNLNHDAMYWYRQDPGQGLRLIYYSQIVNDFQKGDIAEGYSVSREKKESFPLTVTSAQKNPTAFYLCASSTPDYPGGPRTFFGPGTRLTVL.